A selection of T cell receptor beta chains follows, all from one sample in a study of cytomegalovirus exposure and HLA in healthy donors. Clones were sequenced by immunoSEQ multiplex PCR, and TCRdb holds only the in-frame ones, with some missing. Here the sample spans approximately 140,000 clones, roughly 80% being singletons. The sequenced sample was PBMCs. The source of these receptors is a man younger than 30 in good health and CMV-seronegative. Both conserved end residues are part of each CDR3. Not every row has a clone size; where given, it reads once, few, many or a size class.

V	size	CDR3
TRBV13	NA	CASSSGQENEKLFF
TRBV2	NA	CASSGRTGNQPQHF
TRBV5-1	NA	CASSLGAGGNTEAFF
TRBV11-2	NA	CASSFTGQPQHF
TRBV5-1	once	CASSRQDGNTGELFF
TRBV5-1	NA	CASSLGQGAYNEQFF
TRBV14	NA	CASSPTGRPGLNTEAFF
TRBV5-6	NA	CASSLTTGTQYF
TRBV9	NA	CASSVVTGTEAFF
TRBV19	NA	CASSPDRGSYNEQFF
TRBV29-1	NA	CSVGQGALGGYTF
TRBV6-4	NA	CASSSTGTAPLHF
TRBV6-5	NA	CASSYSSGGRYGYTF
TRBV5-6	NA	CASSLAYRGKSGNTIYF
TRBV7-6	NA	CASSLRQGRGEKLFF
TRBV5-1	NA	CASEGGQGTGETQYF
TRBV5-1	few	CASSRGPYGYTF
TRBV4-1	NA	CASSQGHLNTEAFF
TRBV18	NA	CASSPIPGQGYEQYF
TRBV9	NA	CASSTTGKMNTEAFF
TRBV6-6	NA	CASRWTGPNQPQHF
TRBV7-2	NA	CASSSHRDSGGYTF
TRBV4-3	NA	CASSQESMGQGGTQYF
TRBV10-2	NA	CASSDSGKGNQPQHF
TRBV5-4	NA	CASSLARDNKGGSPLHF
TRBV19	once	CASCQGNQPQHF
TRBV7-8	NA	CASSLAGTGGPGANVLTF
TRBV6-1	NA	CASSARNQETQYF
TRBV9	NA	CASSGTGVGNTIYF
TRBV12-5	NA	CALKLGGVNYGYTF
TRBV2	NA	CASQGDQGRTEAFF
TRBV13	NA	CASSLSAGAYEQYF
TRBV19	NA	CASSLSGANTEAFF
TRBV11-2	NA	CASSPWEGTWSYEQYF
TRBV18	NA	CASSPGTGKYEQYF
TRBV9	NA	CASSARSYGGSNTGELFF
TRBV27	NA	CASSFTQGSGTEAFF
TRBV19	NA	CASSALGATGELFF
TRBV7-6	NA	CASSLTGGHNEQFF
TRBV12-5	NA	CASGLPFSPLHF
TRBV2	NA	CASSGRTGRTGELFF
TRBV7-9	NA	CSSSATGEEFNYGYTF
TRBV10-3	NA	CAISRQGRNTEAFF
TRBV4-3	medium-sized	CASSQETSGNYNEQFF
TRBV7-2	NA	CASSQMTGVNTEAFF
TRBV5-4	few	CASSLEGRGSTGELFF
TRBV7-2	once	CASSLYRGGRGNTIYF
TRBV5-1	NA	CASSFRERETQYF
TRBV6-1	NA	CASVERVSNSPLHF
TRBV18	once	CASSPRTGVNTEAFF
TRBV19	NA	CASSFLDRDNSPLHF
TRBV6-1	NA	CASAQGSYEQYF
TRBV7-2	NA	CASSRGGGFNQPQHF
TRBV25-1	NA	CASSWDRGAYEQYF
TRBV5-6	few	CASSLQGMGGYTF
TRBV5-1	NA	CASVDSFSNTGELFF
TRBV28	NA	CASRPGTSDTQYF
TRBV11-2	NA	CASSLARHQPQHF
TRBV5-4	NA	CASSLDGQGFGVGYTF